The next 26 T cell receptor beta chains were all read from a single sample in a study of molecular identifiers for immune sequencing clone quantification. Via MiXCR, TCRdb re-called the PCR reads, giving one row per CDR3 protein. The sample lists about 36,000 distinct CDR3 sequences, around 20% occurring once. Sequenced material: naive CD8+ T cells from blood, with Jurkat cell RNA spiked in. Subset denoted: FACS-sorted CD8+CD4-CCR7+CD45RA+ naive T cells. These receptors were collected from a human donor in good health. Some libraries in this study had Jurkat cell RNA spiked in.

This clonotype has a count of ten or more. V is TRBV19 and J is TRBJ2-1, with a possible D match to TRBD1 (6 bases). Trimming took 8 bases from V and 4 from J, leaving 15 bases between them. Germline assignment: CDR1 LNHDA and CDR2 SQIVND (reference sequence). This CDR3 has 14 residues. The CDR3 loop reads CASSSRGGYNEQFF. The CDR3, as DNA: TGTGCCAGTTCGTCGAGAGGGGGATACAATGAGCAGTTCTTC.

This clonotype was seen only a few times. This rearrangement joins TRBV28 to TRBJ2-1; 10 bases map to TRBD2. Germline lookup yields CDR1 MDHEN and CDR2 SYDVKM. The CDR3 contains 15 residues. J lost 5 bases, V lost 5 bases, and 6 bases had no gene match. The CDR3 bases are TGTGCCAGCAGTCCCGGGACTAGCGAGGACAATGAGCAGTTCTTC. This sequence encodes CASSPGTSEDNEQFF.

The rearrangement joins TRBV20-1 to TRBJ2-3; 14 positions match TRBD2. The CDR3 is made up of 17 amino acids. Germline loops: CDR1 DFQATT, CDR2 SNEGSKA (reference sequence). V was pared by 1 base and J by 6 bases, with 9 bases of the junction left unmatched. CDR3 DNA sequence: TGCAGTGCTAGAGCTCAGACTAGCGGGAGGGCCTTGGATACGCAGTATTTT. Its translation is CSARAQTSGRALDTQYF.

This clonotype was detected ten times or more. The V call is TRBV27, the J call TRBJ2-1, with D hard to call. V lost 2 bases and J lost 4, with 18 bases in between. The CDR3 length is 17 residues. Germline CDR1 is MNHEY and CDR2 is SMNVEV (reference sequence). The CDR3 spells CASSLRSVAALYNEQFF. In DNA form, the CDR3 reads TGTGCCAGCAGTTTAAGGAGCGTAGCAGCCCTTTACAATGAGCAGTTCTTC.

This clonotype was found once. Being one base from a much bigger clone, this may be a read error. In this CDR3 the conserved last residue, phenylalanine or tryptophan, is missing, so a read error is likely. The V and J genes are TRBV2 and TRBJ2-7, with TRBD1 matching over 7 bases. Trimming removed 6 bases from V and 4 bases from J; junction bases left unmatched: 6. In germline, CDR1 is SNHLY, CDR2 FYNNEI. This CDR3 spans 13 amino acids. In nucleotides, the CDR3 is TGTGCCAGCAGGTGGACAGGTTCTTACGAGCAGTACCTC. Protein sequence: CASRWTGSYEQYL.

The V gene is TRBV9, the J gene TRBJ2-2, with 7 bases matching TRBD1. Looked up from germline, CDR1 is SGDLS and CDR2 is YYNGEE. CDR3 length equals 16 residues. J was trimmed by 2 bases and V by 3 bases; bases with no gene match: 7. The CDR3 protein is CASSGIGTENTGELFF. The CDR3 nucleotides are TGTGCCAGCAGCGGTATCGGGACAGAAAACACCGGGGAGCTGTTTTTT.

The chain has TRBV12-3 or TRBV12-4 and TRBJ1-3, with TRBD1 identical over 7 bases. The CDR3 length is 19 residues. V dropped 3 bases and J dropped 1; count of bases not matched to a gene: 15. The CDR3 DNA sequence: TGTGCCAGCAGTTTCGGTTTTCTGGACAGGAAACCTTCTGGAAACACCATATATTTT. Translating it yields CASSFGFLDRKPSGNTIYF.

This clonotype has at least ten counts. The chain couples TRBV20-1 to TRBJ2-2; D tentatively fits TRBD1 or TRBD2 (5 bases each). The CDR3 extends over 14 amino acids. Looked up from germline, CDR1 is DFQATT and CDR2 is SNEGSKA (reference sequence). Trimming cost V 4 bases and J 2 bases, with 11 bases left between them. The CDR3 reads CSAMGDDNTGELFF. The CDR3 bases are TGCAGTGCTATGGGGGACGACAACACCGGGGAGCTGTTTTTT.

V usage is TRBV3-1 and J usage is TRBJ2-1, with D maybe TRBD2 (6 bases). Germline V CDR1 and CDR2: LGHDT, YNNKEL (reference sequence). This CDR3 comprises 18 residues. The V end was cut by 2 bases, the J end by 8 bases, with 25 bases between. The CDR3 nucleotides are TGTGCCAGCAGCCAACTCCTCTTGGCGGGACCCCTGAGGGATGAGCAGTTCTTC. As protein: CASSQLLLAGPLRDEQFF.

Concerning this clonotype itself: A clone one base away is much larger, so this may be a read error. The chain combines TRBV14 with TRBJ2-2, with a possible D match to TRBD2 (5 bases). CDR1 and CDR2 (germline): SGHDN, FVKESK. CDR3 size: 13 residues. CDR3 nucleotide sequence: TGTGCCAGCAGCCAATTACTCACCGGGGAGCCGTTTTTT. Residues: CASSQLLTGEPFF.

The chain links TRBV19 to TRBJ1-1; no definite D call. V lost 4 bases and J lost 8, with 14 bases in between. Per germline, CDR1 LNHDA and CDR2 SQIVND (reference sequence). The CDR3 totals 13 residues. The CDR3 coding sequence is TGTGCCAGTAGTAAAATACAAGAAACCGAAGCTTTCTTT. This gives the protein CASSKIQETEAFF.

This clonotype was counted many times. The V call is TRBV25-1, the J call TRBJ2-6; 10 bases agree with TRBD1. The V segment lost 3 bases and the J segment 3 bases; nucleotides outside the gene matches: 5. Germline loops: CDR1 MGHDK, CDR2 SYGVNS. The CDR3 extends over 17 amino acids. This CDR3 is CASSDRDRGYGANVLTF. The DNA of the CDR3 is TGTGCCAGCAGTGACCGGGACAGGGGTTATGGGGCCAACGTCCTGACTTTC.

V and J are TRBV27 and TRBJ2-1, with D tentatively TRBD2 (6 bases). Germline V gives CDR1 MNHEY, CDR2 SMNVEV (reference sequence). Between the trimmed V and J ends, which lost 8 bases and 4 bases, there was a span of 15 bases. This CDR3 contains 14 residues. The CDR3 region has the DNA TGTGCCAGCGGGATTCTAGCGAATTACAATGAGCAGTTCTTC. Amino acid sequence: CASGILANYNEQFF.

This clonotype has a count of ten or more. CDR3 residues: CASRRTGTTTGELFF. In DNA form, the CDR3 reads TGTGCCAGTAGGAGGACCGGGACTACCACCGGGGAGCTGTTTTTT. The rearrangement links TRBV19 to TRBJ2-2; 7 bases are shared with TRBD2. Germline values: CDR1 LNHDA, CDR2 SQIVND (reference sequence). This CDR3 has 15 residues. Trimming cost V 6 bases and J 4 bases; bases outside gene matches: 8. The variable domain in full, with the rest retrieved from reference TRBV19 and TRBJ2-2, is DGGITQSPKYLFRKEGQNVTLSCEQNLNHDAMYWYRQDPGQGLRLIYYSQIVNDFQKGDIAEGYSVSREKKESFPLTVTSAQKNPTAFYLCASRRTGTTTGELFFGEGSRLTVL.

This clonotype was seen at least ten times. V is TRBV2 and J is TRBJ2-7; 12 bases line up with TRBD2. V dropped 7 bases and J dropped 3; count of bases not matched to a gene: 16. Germline V gene data show CDR1 as SNHLY and CDR2 as FYNNEI. There are 18 residues in the CDR3. CDR3 nucleotide sequence: TGTGCCAGCAATTCCCACCTGACTAGCGGGAGAACTGTCTACGAGCAGTACTTC. Protein product: CASNSHLTSGRTVYEQYF.

This clonotype rates as medium-sized. The rearrangement uses TRBV5-5 and TRBJ1-4; possible D gene TRBD1, 5 bases. Germline V gene data show CDR1 as SGHKS and CDR2 as YYEKEE (reference sequence). The CDR3 extends over 12 amino acids. The V gene lost 4 bases and the J gene lost 8 bases, with 9 bases spanning the gap. The CDR3 DNA reads TGTGCCAGCAGCCTGACAGAGGAAAAACTGTTTTTT. Amino acids: CASSLTEEKLFF.

There are a few counts of this clonotype. This rearrangement joins TRBV18 to TRBJ2-1, with D unresolved. V shed 1 base and J shed 8 bases, with 3 bases lying between them. CDR3 length: 11 residues. CDR1 and CDR2 from the germline V gene are KGHSH and LQKENI. CDR3 protein: CASSPQDEQFF. The CDR3 bases are TGTGCCAGCTCACCACAAGATGAGCAGTTCTTC.

In regard to this clonotype: A much larger clone differs from this one at a single base, so this may be a read error. In this CDR3 the conserved last residue, phenylalanine or tryptophan, is missing, so a read error is likely. DNA of the CDR3: TGCAGTGCTTCGGTTCACACCGGGGAGCTGTTTCTT. This gives the protein CSASVHTGELFL. The chain recombines TRBV20-1 with TRBJ2-2; D is uncertain. The CDR3 sequence is 12 residues long. With 5 bases removed from V and 3 bases from J, the gap between germline ends came to 7 bases. Germline values: CDR1 DFQATT, CDR2 SNEGSKA (reference sequence).

This clonotype was seen a handful of times. In DNA, the CDR3 is TGTGCCACCAGCAGAACAATGAACATTCAGTACTTC. This codes for CATSRTMNIQYF. The chain carries TRBV15 and TRBJ2-4; D ambiguous. The V and J ends lost 2 bases and 7 bases respectively, with 6 bases between them. Germline V lookup: CDR1 LNHNV, CDR2 YYDKDF (reference sequence). The CDR3 loop spans 12 amino acids.

This clonotype showed up just a few times. The chain employs TRBV4-1 and TRBJ2-7, with D unclear. The V end lost 0 bases, the J end lost 3 bases, and 9 bases lay between the germline ends. The CDR3 is made up of 14 amino acids. Germline-derived CDR1 and CDR2 are MGHRA and YSYEKL. The CDR3 region is CASSQEMAHYEQYF. The CDR3 DNA is TGCGCCAGCAGCCAAGAAATGGCACACTACGAGCAGTACTTC.

Comment on this clonotype: This may stem from a read error, because a much larger clone lies one nucleotide away. CDR3 in amino acids: CASSPTLQSHYEQYF. The CDR3, as DNA: TGTGCCAGCAGCCCCACCTTACAGAGCCACTACGAGCAGTACTTC. The chain employs TRBV5-6 and TRBJ2-7; D is uncertain. CDR1 SGHDT and CDR2 YYEEEE come from the germline V gene. This CDR3 region has 15 residues. V gave up 4 bases and J gave up 3 bases, with 17 bases separating them.

This clonotype counts as medium-sized. The rearrangement uses TRBV29-1 and TRBJ1-2, with a tentative D call TRBD1 (5 bases). The CDR3 has 14 amino acids. The V end was cut by 3 bases, the J end by 4 bases, with 15 bases between. In germline, CDR1 is SQVTM, CDR2 ANQGSEA. The CDR3 nucleotides are TGCAGCGTTGAGGGGGAGAGTGAACCCTATGGCTACACCTTC. Residues: CSVEGESEPYGYTF.

The gene calls are TRBV28 and TRBJ2-1; no clear D gene. The CDR3 length is 13 residues. From germline, CDR1 is MDHEN and CDR2 SYDVKM. Trimming removed 4 bases at V and 9 bases at J, with 13 bases between. CDR3 residues: CASSSDFWGEQFF. The DNA of the CDR3 is TGTGCCAGCAGTTCCGACTTTTGGGGTGAGCAGTTCTTC.

This clonotype was seen many times. This sequence joins TRBV12-3 or TRBV12-4 and TRBJ2-3, with 8 bases identical to TRBD1. This CDR3 region has 15 residues. Trimming took 1 base from V and 3 from J; bases not matched to a gene: 3. The CDR3 DNA sequence: TGTGCCAGCAGTTTAGGACAGGGGAGGACAGATACGCAGTATTTT. It yields the protein CASSLGQGRTDTQYF.

This clonotype was observed at least ten times. The rearrangement links TRBV9 to TRBJ1-5, with D maybe TRBD1 (5 bases). CDR1 SGDLS and CDR2 YYNGEE come from the germline V gene. This CDR3 spans 14 amino acids. V was trimmed by 4 bases and J by 3 bases, leaving 11 bases between them. DNA of the CDR3: TGTGCCAGCAGCCCCGGGGGTCACAATCAGCCCCAGCATTTT. Translation: CASSPGGHNQPQHF.

The sample holds many counts of this clonotype. The chain joins TRBV7-9 to TRBJ2-6; D perhaps matches TRBD1 (5 bases). The CDR3 sequence is 15 residues long. V was trimmed by 3 bases and J by 0 bases, leaving 6 bases between them. Germline-derived CDR1 and CDR2 are SEHNR and FQNEAQ (reference sequence). CDR3 amino acids: CASSFGASGANVLTF. The CDR3 DNA sequence: TGTGCCAGCAGCTTTGGGGCCTCTGGGGCCAACGTCCTGACTTTC.